These 30 T cell receptor beta chains were sequenced from one sample in a study of glioma-infiltrating T cells. TCR alpha and beta CDR3 regions were amplified from RNA using iRepertoire nested multiplex PCR. Using its own MiXCR run on the multiplex PCR reads, TCRdb lists one record per CDR3 protein. Of under 200,000 distinct CDR3 sequences in the sample, roughly a third were seen once. Sample: glioma tissue, nonneoplastic brain tissue, or PBMCs (not recorded which). The receptor source for this set is a human donor with low-grade glioma or glioblastoma, undergoing nonglioma brain surgery, or in good health (not recorded which).

V gene TRBV6-1 combines with J gene TRBJ2-7; TRBD1 is a possible D gene (6 bases). Trimming removed 5 bases from V and 2 bases from J, with 10 bases in between. CDR3 size: 13 residues. Germline V gene sequence: CDR1 MNHNS, CDR2 SASEGT. This CDR3 reads CASSKGGAYEQYF. Written as DNA, the CDR3 is TGTGCCAGCAGTAAAGGGGGAGCCTACGAGCAGTACTTC.

Remarks on this clonotype: A much bigger clone sits one base away, suggesting this may be a read error. The rearrangement links TRBV19 to TRBJ2-1; D uncertain. Trimming took 2 bases from V and 2 from J, leaving 10 bases between them. CDR1 and CDR2 (germline): LNHDA, SQIVND (reference sequence). The CDR3 length is 15 residues. CDR3 residues: CASSIYQGPYNEQFF. The CDR3 DNA sequence: TGTGCCAGTAGTATATATCAAGGACCCTACAATGAGCAGTTCTTC.

This clonotype appeared many times. The chain joins TRBV6-1 to TRBJ2-1, with D perhaps matching TRBD2 (5 bases). V lost 6 bases to trimming and J lost 8 bases, with 11 bases between them. Germline V lookup: CDR1 MNHNS, CDR2 SASEGT. The length of the CDR3 is 12 residues. This CDR3 is CASSAGSYEQFF. CDR3 in DNA: TGTGCCAGCAGCGCTGGGAGCTATGAGCAGTTCTTC.

In regard to this clonotype: Possible read error: a much larger clone is one base away. The CDR3 coding sequence is TGCGCCAGCAGTGGAGGGGATAGGGAGTGGTATAGCAATCAGCCCCAGCATTTT. Translated: CASSGGDREWYSNQPQHF. This chain connects TRBV10-2 to TRBJ1-5; D is possibly TRBD1 (5 bases). This CDR3 is 18 amino acids long. The germline V gene has CDR1 WSHSY and CDR2 SAAADI. Deletions cut 4 bases from V and 0 bases from J, with 19 bases between.

As concerns this clonotype: One junction end disagrees with the germline gene, perhaps due to a read error. V gene TRBV7-2 combines with J gene TRBJ2-1, with TRBD2 matching over 7 bases. CDR3 size: 12 residues. CDR1 and CDR2 (germline): SGHTA, FQGNSA. The CDR3 DNA reads TGTGCCAGCAGATTACAACTGGGGAGGGAGTTATTC. Amino acids: CASRLQLGRELF. Filled out from reference TRBV7-2 and TRBJ2-1, the complete variable domain reads GAGVSQSPSNKVTEKGKDVELRCDPISGHTALYWYRQSLGQGLEFLIYFQGNSAPDKSGLPSDRFSAERTGGSVSTLTIQRTQQEDSAVYLCASRLQLGRELFGPGTRLTVL.

This clonotype was seen at least ten times. The rearrangement uses TRBV20-1 and TRBJ2-1; D perhaps matches TRBD2 (6 bases). Per germline, CDR1 DFQATT and CDR2 SNEGSKA (reference sequence). This CDR3 comprises 14 residues. V was pared by 3 bases and J by 6 bases, with 15 bases between. This chain's CDR3 is CSARGLTRINEQFF. CDR3 sequence (DNA): TGCAGTGCTAGGGGGTTGACTAGGATCAATGAGCAGTTCTTC.

As for this clonotype: Since a much larger clone is just one base distant, this may be a read error. The V call is TRBV27, the J call TRBJ2-7, with a possible D match to TRBD2 (6 bases). Looked up from germline, CDR1 is MNHEY and CDR2 is SMNVEV (reference sequence). The CDR3 is 18 residues long. The V end was cut by 6 bases, the J end by 3 bases, with 27 bases between. The CDR3 spells CASRRGARDAFEGYEQYF. In nucleotides, the CDR3 is TGTGCCAGCAGACGCGGGGCCCGGGACGCCTTCGAGGGCTACGAGCAGTACTTC.

This clonotype was observed a few times. The V call is TRBV4-2, the J call TRBJ2-7, with 11 bases identical to TRBD2. The CDR3 is 15 amino acids. The V segment lost 5 bases and the J segment 3 bases; nucleotides outside the gene matches: 6. CDR1 and CDR2 (germline): LGHNA, YNFKEQ. The CDR3 region is CASSKGTSGLYEQYF. Written as DNA, the CDR3 is TGTGCCAGCAGCAAAGGGACTAGCGGCCTCTACGAGCAGTACTTC.

This clonotype was seen a handful of times. The chain recombines TRBV3-1 with TRBJ2-3, with 9 bases identical to TRBD1. This CDR3 is built from 16 residues. CDR1 and CDR2 (germline): LGHDT, YNNKEL (reference sequence). The ends lost 5 bases at V and 3 bases at J; junction bases unmatched: 9. The CDR3 region is CASSFRTGQGTDTQYF. As DNA, the CDR3 is TGTGCCAGCAGCTTCCGGACGGGACAGGGTACAGATACGCAGTATTTT.

This clonotype was observed at least ten times. The CDR3: CATSDNYEQYF. The CDR3 DNA reads TGTGCCACCAGTGACAACTACGAGCAGTACTTC. The V call is TRBV24-1, the J call TRBJ2-7, with unresolved D. Between the trimmed V and J ends, which lost 4 bases and 3 bases, there was a span of 3 bases. CDR3 length: 11 amino acids. The V gene's germline CDR1 is KGHDR and CDR2 SFDVKD.

This clonotype was observed at least ten times. The chain links TRBV6-2 or TRBV6-3 to TRBJ1-2, with D uncertain. The CDR3 is 15 residues long. The germline V and J ends were trimmed by 0 bases and 4 bases, with 12 bases remaining between them. Per germline, CDR1 MNHEY and CDR2 SVGEGT. CDR3 DNA: TGTGCCAGCAGTTACTCGCGCGGGCTAGTCTATGGCTACACCTTC. Translating gives CASSYSRGLVYGYTF.

The chain couples TRBV29-1 to TRBJ2-7; 8 bases agree with TRBD2. Germline V lookup: CDR1 SQVTM, CDR2 ANQGSEA. The CDR3 runs 16 residues. V gave up 5 bases and J gave up 3 bases; unmatched junction bases: 15. The DNA for the CDR3 is TGCAGCGTTCGGGTAGCGGGAAGGACATTAGACTACGAGCAGTACTTC. Encoded protein: CSVRVAGRTLDYEQYF.

With regard to this clonotype: The junction does not match germline at one end; this may be a read error. The chain carries TRBV7-7 and TRBJ2-7, with D possibly matching TRBD2 (6 bases). From germline, CDR1 is SSHAT and CDR2 FNYEAQ (reference sequence). CDR3 length: 17 residues. The CDR3 loop reads CASSQDEERVPPYEQYF. DNA for the CDR3: TGCGCCAGCAGCCAAGACGAGGAGCGGGTCCCGCCCTACGAGCAGTACTTC.

This clonotype was seen many times. This chain connects TRBV6-2 or TRBV6-3 to TRBJ2-7, with 8 bases that match TRBD1. With 6 bases clipped from V and 2 bases from J, the junction kept 12 bases outside the gene matches. The V gene's germline CDR1 is MNHEY and CDR2 SVGEGT. The CDR3 extends over 16 amino acids. DNA for the CDR3: TGTGCCAGCAGCTTCGCCGCCGGGACAGGAGCCTACGAGCAGTACTTC. Amino acid sequence: CASSFAAGTGAYEQYF.

This chain connects TRBV18 to TRBJ2-7; 7 nucleotides line up with TRBD1. Germline V gene lookup returns CDR1 KGHSH and CDR2 LQKENI. This CDR3 has 12 amino acids. The trim removed 4 bases at V and 6 bases at J, leaving 3 bases unmatched. CDR3 nucleotide sequence: TGTGCCAGCTCACACTGGACAGGCGAGCAGTACTTC. As protein: CASSHWTGEQYF.

The chain couples TRBV6-2 or TRBV6-3 to TRBJ2-5; the D gene is possibly TRBD2 (6 bases). V was trimmed by 7 bases and J by 3 bases, leaving 15 bases between them. The germline V gene has CDR1 MNHEY and CDR2 SVGEGT. This CDR3 comprises 14 residues. CDR3 sequence reads: CASTTGGSEETQYF. The DNA of the CDR3 is TGTGCCAGCACCACCGGAGGGTCCGAAGAGACCCAGTACTTC.

About this clonotype: A junction end diverges from the germline sequence, so it may reflect a read error. V and J are TRBV30 and TRBJ2-3, with 11 positions matching TRBD2. Per the germline V gene, CDR1 is GTSNPN and CDR2 is SVGIG (reference sequence). There are 16 residues in the CDR3. CDR3 sequence (DNA): TGTGCCCGGAGTGTGGGACTAGCGGTGTTTCAAGATACGCAGTATTTT. Translating gives CARSVGLAVFQDTQYF.

In this sample, this clonotype turned up once. This chain joins TRBV30 and TRBJ2-2; possible D gene TRBD2, 5 bases. V was clipped by 3 bases and J by 4 bases, with 6 bases between them. The germline V gene has CDR1 GTSNPN and CDR2 SVGIG (reference sequence). The CDR3 contains 12 residues. The CDR3 DNA is TGTGCCTGGAGACTAGGCACCGGGGAGCTGTTTTTT. Translated: CAWRLGTGELFF.

As concerns this clonotype: A single base separates this from a much larger clone, so it may be a read error. The chain joins TRBV11-2 to TRBJ2-5; TRBD1 might be the D (6 bases). Germline V gives CDR1 SGHAT, CDR2 FQNNGV. Trimming pared 8 bases from V and 3 bases from J, leaving 19 bases between. The CDR3 is 15 amino acids. In DNA form, the CDR3 reads TGTGCCAGCGGCTCTCCCCGGGACATTGAAGAGACCCAGTACTTC. Translated: CASGSPRDIEETQYF.

This clonotype was observed a handful of times. The chain links TRBV5-1 to TRBJ2-3; D unresolved. Between the trimmed V and J ends, which lost 0 bases and 2 bases, there was a span of 7 bases. The length of the CDR3 is 14 residues. Germline CDR1 is SGHRS and CDR2 is YFSETQ. CDR3: CASSLVDHTDTQYF. The CDR3 DNA follows: TGCGCCAGCAGCTTGGTCGACCACACAGATACGCAGTATTTT.

On this clonotype itself: A much larger clone differs by one base, so this may be a read error. CDR3 residues: CSERERRDTEAFF. The CDR3 region has the DNA TGCAGCGAAAGGGAGAGACGGGACACTGAAGCTTTCTTT. J is TRBJ1-1 and V is TRBV29-1; D is unresolved. Germline loops: CDR1 SQVTM, CDR2 ANQGSEA. The CDR3 is made up of 13 amino acids. The V end was cut by 7 bases, the J end by 3 bases, with 15 bases between. The full variable domain, in which reference TRBV29-1 and TRBJ1-1 provide the parts outside the CDR3, is SAVISQKPSRDICQRGTSLTIQCQVDSQVTMMFWYRQQPGQSLTLIATANQGSEATYESGFVIDKFPISRPNLTFSTLTVSNMSPEDSSIYLCSERERRDTEAFFGQGTRLTVV.

Comments on this clonotype: The junction shows a germline mismatch at one end, possibly a read error. The chain uses TRBV9 and TRBJ2-3; D might be TRBD2 (6 bases). The germline V gene has CDR1 SGDLS and CDR2 YYNGEE. The CDR3 is 13 amino acids. The CDR3 DNA sequence: TGTGCCAGCAGACGGGGGTCGAACACTGAAGCCTTCTTT. Its translation is CASRRGSNTEAFF.

The rearrangement joins TRBV13 to TRBJ2-1; TRBD2 aligns across 9 bases. The junction had 8 bases not matched to a gene; V was cut back by 3 bases and J by 2 bases. CDR1 and CDR2 (germline): PRHDT, FYEKMQ (reference sequence). The CDR3 covers 17 residues. The CDR3 loop is CASSFLAGEDPYNEQFF. Written as DNA, the CDR3 is TGTGCCAGCAGCTTCTTAGCGGGAGAGGACCCCTACAATGAGCAGTTCTTC.

This clonotype has a single count. The chain has TRBV7-3 and TRBJ1-1, with 9 bases that match TRBD1. Per germline, CDR1 SGHTA and CDR2 FQGTGA. CDR3 length: 13 amino acids. V was clipped by 5 bases and J by 12 bases; unmatched bases: 10. Written as DNA, the CDR3 is TGTGCCAGCAGCCCAAGACAGGGGGGGGAATCTTTCTTT. Translated, it gives CASSPRQGGESFF.

In this sample, this clonotype turned up many times. The chain combines TRBV19 with TRBJ1-1, with 8 bases lining up with TRBD1. CDR3 length: 12 residues. J gave up 7 bases and V 4 bases, and 2 bases lay outside the gene matches. Looked up from germline, CDR1 is LNHDA and CDR2 is SQIVND (reference sequence). The CDR3 nucleotides are TGTGCCAGTAGTAGACAGGGGTATGAAGCTTTCTTT. Translation: CASSRQGYEAFF.

The chain joins TRBV20-1 to TRBJ2-3, with TRBD2 identical over 14 bases. Germline V gives CDR1 DFQATT, CDR2 SNEGSKA (reference sequence). J lost 6 bases, V lost 0 bases, and 5 bases had no gene match. The CDR3 sequence is 16 residues long. The CDR3 DNA sequence: TGCAGTGCTAGAGATGTGGGACTAGCGGGAGCCGATACGCAGTATTTT. It translates to CSARDVGLAGADTQYF.

The sample holds many counts of this clonotype. CDR3 in amino acids: CASTPASGYNEQFF. CDR3 sequence (DNA): TGTGCCAGTACTCCCGCTAGCGGATACAATGAGCAGTTCTTC. The V call is TRBV19, the J call TRBJ2-1; 7 bases fit TRBD2. Germline CDR1 is LNHDA and CDR2 is SQIVND (reference sequence). After removal of 7 bases from V and 4 bases from J, the junction contained 7 bases not matched to a gene. This CDR3 comprises 14 residues.

In this sample, this clonotype turned up many times. V and J are TRBV28 and TRBJ2-7, with 7 bases aligning to TRBD1. With V trimmed by 5 bases and J by 4 bases, 8 bases remained unmatched. From germline, CDR1 is MDHEN and CDR2 SYDVKM. CDR3 length: 14 residues. The CDR3 here is CASSPGQLPYEQYF. The CDR3 nucleotides read TGTGCCAGCAGTCCGGGACAGTTACCATACGAGCAGTACTTC.

In its sample, this clonotype was seen many times. This chain links TRBV27 with TRBJ1-4; 10 bases align to TRBD1. Germline CDR1 is MNHEY and CDR2 is SMNVEV (reference sequence). The CDR3 length is 15 residues. V shed 6 bases and J 2 bases; nucleotides not matched to a gene: 3. CDR3 residues: CASRRTGGTNEKLFF. The DNA for the CDR3 is TGTGCCAGCAGGAGGACAGGGGGGACTAATGAAAAACTGTTTTTT.

The chain employs TRBV18 and TRBJ2-2; 11 nucleotides line up with TRBD2. CDR1 and CDR2 (germline): KGHSH, LQKENI. CDR3 length: 16 amino acids. The ends lost 8 bases at V and 4 bases at J; junction bases unmatched: 9. Written as DNA, the CDR3 is TGTGCCAGCGGCCAAGTGGGGACTAGCGGCACCGGGGAGCTGTTTTTT. It encodes CASGQVGTSGTGELFF.